This T cell receptor beta chain was sequenced for a study of OX40 agonist ivuxolimab in advanced cancers. The overall study: Patients undergoing dose escalation presented with hepatocellular carcinoma, melanoma, renal cell or head and neck cancer. Previous treatment with anti-PD-1, anti-PD-L1 or anti-CTLA-4 therapy was allowed; 35% to 50% had received some. General observations from the study: Doses of 0.1 to 3.0 mg/kg were accompanied by clonal expansion of CD4+ and CD8+ blood T cells by week 6.

CDR1 is KGHSH, CDR2 LQKENI, per germline. V trimming: 1 base; J trimming: 2 bases; junction bases outside the gene matches: 6. The CDR3 sequence is 16 residues long. About this clone: Antigen: not known.

Sequencing used immunoSEQ multiplex PCR; TCRdb keeps in-frame clones, though not all of them. The profile covers more than 50,000 clones, with 75% to 85% appearing a single time and roughly 1.2% taken by the ten largest. The TCR was taken from an adult with an advanced solid tumor such as melanoma, head and neck, liver or kidney cancer. Source: CD4+ or CD8+ T cells sorted from blood, taken in a trial of the OX40 agonist ivuxolimab. This chain joins TRBV18 and TRBJ2-3; 7 bases map to TRBD2. In nucleotides, the CDR3 is TGTGCCAGCTCACCACGGGCTAGCGGTTACACAGATACGCAGTATTTT. This codes for CASSPRASGYTDTQYF.